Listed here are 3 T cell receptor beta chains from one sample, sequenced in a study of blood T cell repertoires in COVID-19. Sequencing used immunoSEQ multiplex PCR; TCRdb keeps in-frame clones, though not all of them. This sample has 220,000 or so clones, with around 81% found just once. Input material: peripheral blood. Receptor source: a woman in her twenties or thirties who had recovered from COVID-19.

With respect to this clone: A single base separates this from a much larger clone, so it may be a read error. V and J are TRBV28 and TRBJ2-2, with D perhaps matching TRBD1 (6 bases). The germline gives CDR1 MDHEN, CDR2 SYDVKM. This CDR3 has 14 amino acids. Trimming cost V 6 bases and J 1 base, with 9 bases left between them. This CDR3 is CASRLGQNTGELFF. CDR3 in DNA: TGTGCCAGCAGGCTGGGACAGAACACCGGGGAGCTGTTTTTT.

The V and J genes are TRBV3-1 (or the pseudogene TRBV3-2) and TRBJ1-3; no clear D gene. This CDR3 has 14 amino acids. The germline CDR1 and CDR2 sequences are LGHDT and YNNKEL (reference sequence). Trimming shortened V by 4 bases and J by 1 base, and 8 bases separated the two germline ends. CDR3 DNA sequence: TGTGCCAGCAGCCCGACACAATCTGGAAACACCATATATTTT. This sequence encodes CASSPTQSGNTIYF.

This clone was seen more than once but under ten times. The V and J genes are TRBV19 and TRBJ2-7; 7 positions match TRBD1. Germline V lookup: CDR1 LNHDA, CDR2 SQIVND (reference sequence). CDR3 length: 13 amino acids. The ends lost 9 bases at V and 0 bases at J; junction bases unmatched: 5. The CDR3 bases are TGTGCCAGCCGGGACAGCAACTCCTACGAGCAGTACTTC. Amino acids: CASRDSNSYEQYF.